The source of this T cell receptor beta chain is a study of blood T cell repertoires in COVID-19. At the level of the study: From T cells, B-cell-depleted T cells, or PBMCs came the material, which was cDNA or gDNA.

CDR1 SGHTA and CDR2 FQGNSA come from the germline V gene. The V end was cut by 0 bases, the J end by 4 bases, with 7 bases between. The CDR3 length is 14 residues. Using immunoSEQ multiplex PCR, the repertoire was profiled, and TCRdb retains in-frame clones only, with some absent. Altogether roughly 190,000 clones are present, around 80% being singletons, with the ten largest covering roughly a sixth. As to this clone: This same CDR3 is encoded by further DNA sequences in the sample.

Enrolled through a virtual design, the participants were between roughly 18 and 95 years of age and came from approximately 25 US areas. Membership in each cohort depended on participant-reported clinical history. The source material was PBMCs or T cells enriched from blood (not recorded which). The TCR sequence derives from a woman aged 45-65 years with acute COVID-19. The V and J genes are TRBV7-2 and TRBJ1-5, with D unresolved. CDR3 amino acids: CASSLATGNQPQHF. As DNA, the CDR3 is TGTGCCAGCAGCTTAGCTACGGGGAATCAGCCCCAGCATTTT.